What follows describes a single TCR beta chain. This sample stems from a study of blood T cell repertoires in COVID-19. Study as a whole: Researchers got acute and convalescent COVID-19 samples from the United States, Italy and Spain.

The CDR3 has 13 amino acids. The trim removed 8 bases at V and 4 bases at J, leaving 4 bases unmatched. Per germline, CDR1 MDHEN and CDR2 SYDVKM. TCRdb's copy holds only in-frame clones and misses some; the assay was immunoSEQ multiplex PCR. The repertoire has under 140,000 clones, 65% to 90% of them found once; the top ten carry 16%. The receptor comes from a woman aged 55-75 years with acute or convalescent COVID-19. J is TRBJ1-5 and V is TRBV28; 8 nucleotides line up with TRBD1. Sequenced input: peripheral blood. The CDR3 spells CASAGGWNQPQHF. CDR3 nucleotides: TGTGCCAGCGCAGGGGGCTGGAATCAGCCCCAGCATTTT.